This TCR beta chain was obtained from a study of identical twins. The CDR3 has 16 residues. Germline V CDR1 and CDR2: ENHRY, SYGVKD. The V and J ends lost 4 bases and 5 bases respectively, with 19 bases between them. This clonotype was observed many times. Unique molecular identifiers were in the cDNA, with template-switch universal primer binding. TCRdb re-analysed the 5' RACE reads in MiXCR, keeping a single row per CDR3 protein. This sample yields about 210,000 distinct CDR3 sequences, of which roughly a tenth are seen a single time; 5.1% belongs to the top ten. This receptor was obtained from a woman younger than 30 in good health. The source material was memory (CD45RO+) T cells sorted from blood. The rearrangement uses TRBV10-3 and TRBJ2-3; D uncertain. CDR3 sequence: CAISALRAGPRDTQYF. The CDR3 region has the DNA TGTGCCATCAGTGCCCTTCGGGCCGGTCCCAGAGATACGCAGTATTTT.